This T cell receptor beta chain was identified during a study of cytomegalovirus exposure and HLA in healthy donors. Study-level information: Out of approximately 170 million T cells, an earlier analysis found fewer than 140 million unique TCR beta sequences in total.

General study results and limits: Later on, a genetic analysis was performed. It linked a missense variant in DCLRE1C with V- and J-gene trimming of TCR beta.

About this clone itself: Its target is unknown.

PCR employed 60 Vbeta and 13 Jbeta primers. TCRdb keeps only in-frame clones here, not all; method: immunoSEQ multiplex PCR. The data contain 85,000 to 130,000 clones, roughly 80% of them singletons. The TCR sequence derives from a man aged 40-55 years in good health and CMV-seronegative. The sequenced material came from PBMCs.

CDR3 protein: CAQKSIGGPGETQYF. DNA of the CDR3: TGTGCCCAAAAATCGATAGGTGGCCCCGGGGAGACCCAGTACTTC. J is TRBJ2-5 and V is TRBV25-1, with D unclear. This CDR3 region has 15 residues. V was cut by 11 bases and J by 5 bases, with 24 bases left in between. Germline V gives CDR1 MGHDK, CDR2 SYGVNS.